One and the same sample provided the 10 T cell receptor beta chains below, sequenced in a study of response to subunit inactivated influenza vaccine. TCRdb re-derived calls from the RT-PCR reads in MiXCR, one entry per CDR3 protein. The profile shows about 520,000 distinct CDR3 sequences, 25% of them singletons. The sequences come from CD4+ T cells sorted from PBMCs, collected more than 4 days after vaccination. The receptors shown here come from a man over 45 who received an inactivated influenza vaccine.

The rearrangement joins TRBV9 to TRBJ2-7; D is uncertain. This CDR3 region has 16 residues. The V end lost 0 bases, the J end lost 2 bases, and 15 bases lay between the germline ends. Germline CDR1 reads SGDLS; CDR2 reads YYNGEE. The CDR3 DNA reads TGTGCCAGCAGCGTAGAGATAAGGTCGCCACCCTACGAGCAGTACTTC. Translation: CASSVEIRSPPYEQYF.

This chain links TRBV27 with TRBJ1-1; D unclear. Germline V gives CDR1 MNHEY, CDR2 SMNVEV (reference sequence). Trimming pared 6 bases from V and 4 bases from J, leaving 18 bases between. The CDR3 runs 15 residues. CDR3 sequence: CASSQTPRGTTEAFF. CDR3 nucleotide sequence: TGTGCCAGCAGCCAAACCCCCCGGGGAACCACTGAAGCTTTCTTT.

This clonotype has a handful of counts. The chain uses TRBV25-1 and TRBJ2-7, with 7 nucleotides matching TRBD1. CDR1 is MGHDK, CDR2 SYGVNS, per germline. Unmatched junction bases numbered 9, after V lost 4 bases and J lost 6 bases. The CDR3 runs 14 residues. The CDR3 reads CASSAIDRESEQYF. CDR3 coding DNA: TGTGCCAGCAGTGCTATCGACAGGGAAAGCGAGCAGTACTTC.

The chain is built from TRBV15 and TRBJ2-5; D ambiguous. The V gene lost 7 bases and the J gene lost 1 base, with 13 bases spanning the gap. The length of the CDR3 is 14 residues. Looked up from germline, CDR1 is LNHNV and CDR2 is YYDKDF (reference sequence). This CDR3 reads CATTSVSRQETQYF. The DNA for the CDR3 is TGTGCCACCACCTCGGTTTCGCGCCAAGAGACCCAGTACTTC.

The chain couples TRBV2 to TRBJ2-1; D tentatively reads TRBD1 or TRBD2 (6 bases each). Looked up from germline, CDR1 is SNHLY and CDR2 is FYNNEI. Deletions cut 2 bases from V and 15 bases from J, with 17 bases between. CDR3 length: 13 amino acids. Here the CDR3 reads CASSETNRAGGFF. DNA for the CDR3: TGTGCCAGCAGTGAAACCAACAGGGCCGGGGGGTTCTTC.

The chain combines TRBV12-3 or TRBV12-4 with TRBJ1-4; the D is unclear. The CDR3 length is 12 residues. Trimming took off 5 bases at V and 8 bases at J, with 9 bases between the two ends. DNA of the CDR3: TGTGCCAGCAGTCCGGGTAGGGAAAAACTGTTTTTT. It yields the protein CASSPGREKLFF.

This clonotype has more than one count but fewer than ten. The chain couples TRBV4-3 to TRBJ2-2, with D unclear. V lost 0 bases to trimming and J lost 6 bases, with 11 bases between them. The CDR3 is 15 amino acids. Germline CDR1 reads LGHNA; CDR2 reads YSLEER. DNA of the CDR3: TGCGCCAGCAGCCAAGAATTCCCCGGACCCGGGGAGCTGTTTTTT. Protein: CASSQEFPGPGELFF.

This clonotype was seen a few times. The CDR3 sequence: CASSLELAGPYEQYF. The DNA for the CDR3 is TGTGCCAGCAGCTTAGAACTAGCGGGACCCTACGAGCAGTACTTC. The V gene is TRBV7-2, the J gene TRBJ2-7; 10 nucleotides match TRBD2. J gave up 2 bases and V 1 base, and 2 bases lay outside the gene matches. CDR1 and CDR2 from the germline V gene are SGHTA and FQGNSA. CDR3 length: 15 residues.

The chain's CDR3 is CASSLVRGWETQYF. CDR3 nucleotides: TGCGCCAGCAGCTTGGTCAGGGGATGGGAGACCCAGTACTTC. The genes are TRBV5-1 and TRBJ2-5; weak D call: TRBD1 (6 bases). The CDR3 covers 14 residues. The germline CDR1 and CDR2 sequences are SGHRS and YFSETQ. V lost 0 bases and J 5 bases, leaving 11 bases between the germline ends.

The chain links TRBV7-6 to TRBJ2-5; a weak D match, TRBD2 (6 bases). With 4 bases removed from V and 1 base from J, the gap between germline ends came to 13 bases. This CDR3 has 15 amino acids. From germline, CDR1 is SGHVS and CDR2 FNYEAQ. The CDR3 nucleotides are TGTGCCAGCAGCTCGATCCCGGGACTCCAAGAGACCCAGTACTTC. This translates into CASSSIPGLQETQYF.